The T cell receptor beta chain described here comes from a study of T cells after yellow fever vaccination. Study-level information: Some fractions had low cell numbers, and these were prepared with SMART-Seq v4 Ultra Low Input. General study results and limits: Reappearance after the booster was seen for most primary-vaccination clones, at approximately 97% CD4 and roughly 90% CD8. The secondary response was weaker but peaked faster, day 5 versus 15.

By 5'RACE template switching, TCR cDNA was produced, with a universal primer site and UMIs added in the process. TCRdb itself ran the 5' RACE reads through MiXCR, one entry per CDR3 protein. Here the sample spans some 600,000 distinct CDR3 sequences, about 12% being singletons. This clonotype has a handful of counts. Antigen unknown. The CDR3 runs to 18 residues. Trimming removed 5 bases at V and 1 base at J, with 20 bases between. Germline V CDR1 and CDR2: LNHDA, SQIVND (reference sequence). The sequencing here drew on PBMCs, taken on the day of the yellow fever booster vaccination. V is TRBV19 and J is TRBJ2-2; D ambiguous. This TCR derives from a man aged 25-40 years who received the YFV17D yellow fever vaccine. The CDR3: CASSPGSRRSENTGELFF. The CDR3 DNA reads TGTGCCAGTAGTCCAGGCAGCCGAAGATCAGAGAACACCGGGGAGCTGTTTTTT.